This T cell receptor (beta chain) was profiled in a study of glioma-infiltrating T cells. In regard to this clonotype: The antigen is unknown. One end of the junction fails to match germline, which may point to a read error.

TCR alpha and beta CDR3 regions were amplified from RNA using iRepertoire nested multiplex PCR. Input was 100-400 ng of tissue mRNA or PBMC total RNA. One entry per CDR3 protein results from TCRdb running MiXCR on the multiplex PCR reads. The sample yields some 120,000 distinct CDR3 sequences, around 23% seen once. Study outcomes and limitations: Non-neoplastic patients had below-expected tissue-blood divergence, while all gliomas exceeded expectation. Tissue and blood shared very few CDR3 sequences.

Germline CDR1 and CDR2: MDHEN and SYDVKM. The CDR3 has 15 residues. Sequencing was done on a sample of glioma tissue, nonneoplastic brain tissue, or PBMCs (not recorded which). The origin of this receptor is a human donor with low-grade glioma or glioblastoma, undergoing nonglioma brain surgery, or in good health (not recorded which). The chain is built from TRBV28 and TRBJ2-1; weak D call: TRBD1 (5 bases). The chain's CDR3 is CASSLPNQGSGEKLF. CDR3 bases: TGTGCCAGCAGTTTACCCAACCAGGGCTCCGGTGAGAAGCTCTTC.